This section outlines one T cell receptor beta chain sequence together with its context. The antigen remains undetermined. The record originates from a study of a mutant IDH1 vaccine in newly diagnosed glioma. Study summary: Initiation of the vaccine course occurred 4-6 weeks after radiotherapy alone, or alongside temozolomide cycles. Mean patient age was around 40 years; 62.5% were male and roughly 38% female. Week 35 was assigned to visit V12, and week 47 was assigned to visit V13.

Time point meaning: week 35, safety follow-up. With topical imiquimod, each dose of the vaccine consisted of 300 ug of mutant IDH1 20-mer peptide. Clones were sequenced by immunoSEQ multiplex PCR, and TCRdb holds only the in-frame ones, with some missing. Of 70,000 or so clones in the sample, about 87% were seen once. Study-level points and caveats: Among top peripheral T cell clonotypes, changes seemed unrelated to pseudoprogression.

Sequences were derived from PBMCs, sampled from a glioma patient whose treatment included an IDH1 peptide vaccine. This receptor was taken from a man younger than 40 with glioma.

The CDR3 nucleotides are TGTGCCTGGAGTGTACGGGGGGGGCGAGAGACCCAGTACTTC. The encoded protein is CAWSVRGGRETQYF. The genes are TRBV30 and TRBJ2-5, with 8 nucleotides matching TRBD2. V gave up 0 bases and J gave up 4 bases; unmatched junction bases: 4. The CDR3 runs to 14 residues. CDR1 is GTSNPN, CDR2 SVGIG, per germline (reference sequence). The full variable domain, in which reference TRBV30 and TRBJ2-5 provide the parts outside the CDR3, is SQTIHQWPATLVQPVGSPLSLECTVEGTSNPNLYWYRQAAGRGLQLLFYSVGIGQISSEVPQNLSASRPQDRQFILSSKKLLLSDSGFYLCAWSVRGGRETQYFGPGTRLLVL.